Below are 2 T cell receptor beta chains sequenced from a single sample in a study of cytomegalovirus exposure and HLA in healthy donors. Some clones are missing from TCRdb's copy, which holds only in-frame ones; the method was immunoSEQ multiplex PCR. Here the sample spans some 170,000 clones, less than 90% being singletons. Sequencing used PBMCs. The receptors originated from a woman under 30 in good health and CMV-seronegative.

The CDR3: CASLTQSNEQFF. CDR3 DNA: TGTGCCAGCTTGACTCAAAGCAATGAGCAGTTCTTC. The chain has TRBV7-2 and TRBJ2-1, with unresolved D. Deletions cut 8 bases from V and 6 bases from J, with 11 bases between. There are 12 residues in the CDR3. Germline CDR1 reads SGHTA; CDR2 reads FQGNSA.

The V call is TRBV7-2, the J call TRBJ1-4; D uncertain. The CDR3 totals 15 residues. V dropped 3 bases and J dropped 3 bases, with 11 bases sitting between them. Germline-derived CDR1 and CDR2 are SGHTA and FQGNSA. The DNA of the CDR3 is TGTGCCAGCAGCTTCCTCTCGGGAGCTAATGAAAAACTGTTTTTT. It yields the protein CASSFLSGANEKLFF.